This TCR beta chain was profiled in a study of blood T cell repertoires in COVID-19. This CDR3 has 16 residues. Germline lookup yields CDR1 SGHVS and CDR2 FQNEAQ. Trimming left V 4 bases short and J 1 base short, with 14 bases between. Authors' processing steps: Reference gene primer amplification yielded estimated nucleated cell counts. Profiled with immunoSEQ multiplex PCR; TCRdb holds only in-frame clones, not every one. D and trimming were read from the DNA, whereas the V and J calls and clone size are those reported in that table. The table records around 160,000 clones, 70% to 90% of them present only once. The Seattle patients, enrolled during active infection, were followed longitudinally. This clone was recorded once.

V and J are TRBV7-8 and TRBJ1-3; tentatively, D is TRBD1 (5 bases). Sequenced input: peripheral blood. The TCR originated in a woman aged 60 to 75 with COVID-19, enrolled during active disease. The CDR3 loop is CASSSHGQGSGNTIYF. CDR3 nucleotides: TGTGCCAGCAGCTCCCACGGGCAGGGATCTGGAAACACCATATATTTT.